This entry concerns a single TCR beta chain. What it recognizes is unknown. The sample belongs to a study of T cell repertoires in cytomegalovirus infection. In TCRdb, the reads were re-called with MiXCR into one record per CDR3 protein. The sample holds hundreds of thousands of distinct CDR3 sequences; more than 20% are singletons and the top ten take roughly 8%. CDR1 is SNHLY, CDR2 FYNNEI, per germline. V was pared by 6 bases and J by 0 bases, with 15 bases between. This CDR3 contains 16 residues. Study-level results: CMV carriers with the relevant HLA were identified by cumulative public TCR beta family frequency.

This rearrangement joins TRBV2 to TRBJ1-3; weak D call: TRBD1 (5 bases). This receptor was identified in a human donor in good health (CMV status not recorded). Some clones in this sample may be carry-over from other donors' samples. The sample comprised CD8+ T cells from PBMCs. The CDR3 nucleotides read TGTGCCAGCAGCCCTTTCACAGGCTTCTCTGGAAACACCATATATTTT. Its translation: CASSPFTGFSGNTIYF.